Listed here are 26 T cell receptor beta chains from one sample, sequenced in a study of shared clonotypes between healthy human individuals. Profiling relied on immunoSEQ multiplex PCR, and the TCRdb table lists in-frame clones only, not all of them. The data show roughly 500,000 clones, 90% to 97% seen once. Source material: naive CD4+ T cells sorted from blood. The subset here: CD45RA+ positively selected. The receptors here all came from a woman aged 25-40 years in good health.

The V gene is TRBV5-1, the J gene TRBJ2-3; D is perhaps TRBD2 (5 bases). CDR3 length equals 11 residues. Germline CDR1 SGHRS, CDR2 YFSETQ. V was shortened by 3 bases and J by 8 bases, with 7 bases between the two germline ends. CDR3 sequence: CASSSRGTQYF. CDR3 DNA sequence: TGCGCCAGCAGCTCCCGGGGTACGCAGTATTTT.

A word on this clone: The sample holds other DNA sequences that translate to the same CDR3. The rearrangement uses TRBV30 and TRBJ2-5; weak D call: TRBD2 (5 bases). V was pared by 1 base and J by 5 bases, with 5 bases between. Germline V gene data show CDR1 as GTSNPN and CDR2 as SVGIG (reference sequence). The CDR3 has 11 amino acids. CDR3 nucleotide sequence: TGTGCCTGGAGTGCGGGGGAGACCCAGTACTTC. Its translation is CAWSAGETQYF.

The rearrangement links TRBV5-1 to TRBJ2-2; TRBD2 is a possible D gene (6 bases). This CDR3 contains 13 residues. Germline loops: CDR1 SGHRS, CDR2 YFSETQ. Trimming removed 0 bases at V and 6 bases at J, with 6 bases between. The DNA for the CDR3 is TGCGCCAGCAGCTTGGGGGAGGCCGGGGAGCTGTTTTTT. As protein: CASSLGEAGELFF.

The V call is TRBV4-2, the J call TRBJ1-5; D might be TRBD1 (5 bases). From germline, CDR1 is LGHNA and CDR2 YNFKEQ. Deletions cut 1 base from V and 7 bases from J, with 14 bases between. This CDR3 is built from 15 residues. As DNA, the CDR3 is TGTGCCAGCAGCCAAGCTGCGCGGGGCCAGCAGCCCCAGCATTTT. Protein sequence: CASSQAARGQQPQHF.

The chain couples TRBV9 to TRBJ2-1, with TRBD2 matching 10 bases. The J segment lost 6 bases and the V segment lost 3 bases, leaving 12 bases of the junction unmatched. The V gene's germline CDR1 is SGDLS and CDR2 YYNGEE. This CDR3 comprises 17 residues. CDR3 sequence (DNA): TGTGCCAGCAGCGCCAGACTAGCGGGCCGTTCTGCCAATGAGCAGTTCTTC. This encodes CASSARLAGRSANEQFF.

The V call is TRBV5-6, the J call TRBJ2-7; the D is unclear. The CDR3 is 11 amino acids. V lost 7 bases to trimming and J lost 3 bases, with 8 bases between them. Germline V CDR1 and CDR2: SGHDT, YYEEEE. CDR3 amino acids: CASRKSYEQYF. The DNA of the CDR3 is TGTGCCAGCCGGAAAAGCTACGAGCAGTACTTC.

The gene calls are TRBV7-3 and TRBJ2-1; 13 nucleotides align to TRBD2. Germline CDR1 SGHTA, CDR2 FQGTGA. This CDR3 contains 18 residues. V lost 2 bases to trimming and J lost 4 bases; unmatched junction nucleotides: 8. The CDR3 loop is CASSLWTSGRSSYNEQFF. The CDR3, as DNA: TGTGCCAGCAGCTTATGGACTAGCGGGAGAAGTAGTTACAATGAGCAGTTCTTC.

The rearrangement uses TRBV19 and TRBJ1-1; a possible D gene is TRBD1 (5 bases). The CDR3 loop spans 15 amino acids. CDR1 is LNHDA, CDR2 SQIVND, per germline (reference sequence). V was pared by 4 bases and J by 0 bases, with 12 bases between. This CDR3 is CASSTQGLVNTEAFF. In DNA form, the CDR3 reads TGTGCCAGTAGTACCCAGGGCTTGGTGAACACTGAAGCTTTCTTT.

The chain is built from TRBV28 and TRBJ1-1, with a tentative D call TRBD1 (5 bases). Trimming stripped 8 bases from V and 4 bases from J, with 14 bases between. Germline V CDR1 and CDR2: MDHEN, SYDVKM. The CDR3 sequence is 13 residues long. CDR3 in DNA: TGTGCCAGCGCCCAGGGAGGGCGCACTGAAGCTTTCTTT. Translated, it gives CASAQGGRTEAFF. The full variable domain, rest sourced from reference TRBV28 and TRBJ1-1, is DVKVTQSSRYLVKRTGEKVFLECVQDMDHENMFWYRQDPGLGLRLIYFSYDVKMKEKGDIPEGYSVSREKKERFSLILESASTNQTSMYLCASAQGGRTEAFFGQGTRLTVV.

The V gene is TRBV10-1, the J gene TRBJ1-2, with 9 bases lining up with TRBD1. This CDR3 comprises 13 residues. With 3 bases clipped from V and 8 bases from J, the junction kept 4 bases outside the gene matches. Germline V gene data show CDR1 as WNHNN and CDR2 as SYGVQD (reference sequence). CDR3 DNA: TGCGCCAGCAGTGAACGGGACAGGGAAGGCTACACCTTC. This translates into CASSERDREGYTF.

V usage is TRBV5-4 and J usage is TRBJ2-7; D is undetermined. Germline V gene sequence: CDR1 SGHNT, CDR2 YYREEE (reference sequence). This CDR3 region has 14 residues. V shed 0 bases and J shed 5 bases, with 12 bases lying between them. CDR3 nucleotides: TGTGCCAGCAGCTTGGGTAGTAAGTCAGACGAGCAGTACTTC. It codes for CASSLGSKSDEQYF.

This chain links TRBV27 with TRBJ2-7, with 8 bases that match TRBD2. The V gene end was trimmed by 5 bases and the J gene end by 5 bases; junction bases not matched to a gene: 20. This CDR3 has 18 residues. Germline V gene sequence: CDR1 MNHEY, CDR2 SMNVEV (reference sequence). The CDR3 region has the DNA TGTGCCAGCAGTCCGCGGATCCTTGCGAGGACTAGCAACCACGAGCAGTACTTC. It is translated as CASSPRILARTSNHEQYF.

J is TRBJ2-1 and V is TRBV2; 9 bases align to TRBD2. With V trimmed by 7 bases and J by 3 bases, 22 bases remained unmatched. Germline loops: CDR1 SNHLY, CDR2 FYNNEI. This CDR3 is 20 amino acids long. In DNA, the CDR3 is TGTGCCAGCACCCACGGGGCGGGAGGGCATCGTTCCCTTCTCTACAATGAGCAGTTCTTC. Translation gives CASTHGAGGHRSLLYNEQFF. Variable domain in full (rest from reference TRBV2 and TRBJ2-1): EPEVTQTPSHQVTQMGQEVILRCVPISNHLYFYWYRQILGQKVEFLVSFYNNEISEKSEIFDDQFSVERPDGSNFTLKIRSTKLEDSAMYFCASTHGAGGHRSLLYNEQFFGPGTRLTVL.

The chain combines TRBV28 with TRBJ2-7; TRBD1 matches 9 bases. This CDR3 contains 15 residues. The ends lost 5 bases at V and 3 bases at J; junction bases unmatched: 8. Germline lookup yields CDR1 MDHEN and CDR2 SYDVKM. CDR3 in amino acids: CASSRPGQGIYEQYF. CDR3 bases: TGTGCCAGCAGTCGCCCCGGACAGGGGATCTACGAGCAGTACTTC.

This chain joins TRBV29-1 and TRBJ2-7, with D possibly being TRBD2 (5 bases). The length of the CDR3 is 15 residues. V lost 6 bases and J 5 bases, leaving 23 bases between the germline ends. CDR1 SQVTM and CDR2 ANQGSEA come from the germline V gene. The CDR3 DNA reads as TGCAGCGTAGCGGCAACGTCGGGTTCTTTTAACGAGCAGTACTTC. It translates to CSVAATSGSFNEQYF.

This chain connects TRBV10-3 to TRBJ2-7; D not certain. There are 13 residues in the CDR3. The germline V and J ends were trimmed by 1 base and 3 bases, with 7 bases remaining between them. Germline CDR1 reads ENHRY; CDR2 reads SYGVKD. As DNA, the CDR3 is TGTGCCATCAGTGAGTACAAATACTACGAGCAGTACTTC. Translation: CAISEYKYYEQYF.

V is TRBV7-2 and J is TRBJ2-7, with D unresolved. This CDR3 is 14 amino acids long. V was pared by 1 base and J by 3 bases, with 10 bases between. Germline V gene sequence: CDR1 SGHTA, CDR2 FQGNSA. In DNA form, the CDR3 reads TGTGCCAGCAGCTTAGTTTTCTCCATCTACGAGCAGTACTTC. It codes for CASSLVFSIYEQYF.

The rearrangement uses TRBV5-1 and TRBJ2-2; 7 nucleotides agree with TRBD2. The CDR3 is 15 residues long. The V gene end was trimmed by 6 bases and the J gene end by 0 bases; junction bases not matched to a gene: 5. Germline assignment: CDR1 SGHRS and CDR2 YFSETQ. The CDR3 loop is CASTSGTTNTGELFF. CDR3 sequence (DNA): TGCGCCAGCACCTCCGGGACTACGAACACCGGGGAGCTGTTTTTT.

The rearrangement uses TRBV5-1 and TRBJ2-2; D not resolved. Germline V gene sequence: CDR1 SGHRS, CDR2 YFSETQ. V lost 2 bases and J 0 bases, leaving 11 bases between the germline ends. The CDR3 has 16 residues. In nucleotides, the CDR3 is TGCGCCAGCAGCTTTACCGGTAACGCGAACACCGGGGAGCTGTTTTTT. Translated, it gives CASSFTGNANTGELFF.

The J gene is TRBJ1-1, the V gene TRBV6-5, with D unclear. The CDR3 is made up of 15 amino acids. Germline V gene data show CDR1 as MNHEY and CDR2 as SVGAGI. The V gene lost 4 bases and the J gene lost 5 bases, with 17 bases spanning the gap. CDR3 region: CASSSNNGVGTEAFF. The CDR3 bases are TGTGCCAGCAGTTCAAATAACGGGGTGGGAACTGAAGCTTTCTTT.

The chain is built from TRBV28 and TRBJ2-7; no clear D. Deletions cut 3 bases from V and 1 base from J, with 7 bases between. The germline V gene encodes CDR1 MDHEN and CDR2 SYDVKM. The CDR3 extends over 13 amino acids. DNA of the CDR3: TGTGCCAGCAGTTTTGCAGGATCCTACGAGCAGTACTTC. This sequence encodes CASSFAGSYEQYF.

The chain uses TRBV28 and TRBJ2-7; 7 bases agree with TRBD1. The V and J ends lost 5 bases and 0 bases, in that order; junction bases with no gene match: 4. Looked up from germline, CDR1 is MDHEN and CDR2 is SYDVKM. CDR3 length: 14 amino acids. CDR3 DNA sequence: TGTGCCAGCAGTCCGACAGGGTACTCCTACGAGCAGTACTTC. Its protein is CASSPTGYSYEQYF.

The chain employs TRBV19 and TRBJ1-2; the match to TRBD1 covers 9 bases. Trimming at V came to 7 bases and at J to 2 bases, leaving 5 bases not matched to a gene. This CDR3 spans 14 amino acids. CDR1 and CDR2 (germline): LNHDA, SQIVND (reference sequence). The DNA of the CDR3 is TGTGCCAGTAAATCCGGGACAGGGAACTATGGCTACACCTTC. Translation: CASKSGTGNYGYTF.

The chain is built from TRBV12-1 and TRBJ2-1; the listed D gene, TRBD1, was not tested against the DNA. TRBV12-1 is a listed pseudogene. The CDR3 length is 18 residues. The CDR3 loop reads CASSFGQGVRSSYNEQFF. CDR3 nucleotide sequence: TGTGCCAGCAGCTTCGGACAGGGCGTTCGTTCCTCCTACAATGAGCAGTTCTTC.

The chain uses TRBV6-1 and TRBJ2-3; D tentatively reads TRBD1 or TRBD2 (5 bases each). From germline, CDR1 is MNHNS and CDR2 SASEGT. Trimming removed 4 bases at V and 6 bases at J, with 11 bases between. CDR3 length: 13 amino acids. The CDR3 region is CASSGLGVDTQYF. The CDR3 DNA reads TGTGCCAGCAGTGGCCTGGGGGTTGATACGCAGTATTTT.

This sequence joins TRBV6-4 and TRBJ1-1, with D perhaps TRBD1 (5 bases). Trimming took 7 bases from V and 3 from J, leaving 12 bases between them. Germline CDR1 MRHNA, CDR2 SNTAGT. CDR3 length equals 13 residues. CDR3 nucleotides: TGTGCCAGCAAAGTCAGGGTAGACACTGAAGCTTTCTTT. Residues: CASKVRVDTEAFF.